This T cell receptor (beta chain) emerged from a study of T cells in Graves' hyperthyroidism and ophthalmopathy. As for the study in general: Blood from the periphery was taken at initial diagnosis, before any treatment.

There were TCR beta CDR3 regions amplified from RNA transcripts. During a first-round RT-PCR of the TCR CDR3, the HTBI primer set was used. TCRdb passed the multiplex PCR reads through MiXCR, listing each CDR3 protein once. The top ten clones hold 7.5% to 9% of a sample with roughly 420,000 distinct CDR3 sequences, around 14% of them seen once. Aged 18 to 65, the patients had hyperthyroidism that was newly diagnosed and had lasted under 2 months. Used for diagnoses were clinical symptoms, serum thyroxine and TRAb, thyroid ultrasound and orbital computed tomography. Ten or more counts support this clonotype. Its antigen is not identified. Study-wide points: Also found in blood were most expanded thyroid clonotypes above 0.001.

Germline V gives CDR1 SEHNR, CDR2 FQNEAQ (reference sequence). The CDR3 length is 17 residues. V was trimmed by 0 bases and J by 0 bases, leaving 13 bases between them. This receptor was obtained from a woman aged 18-29 years with Graves' hyperthyroidism. Input material: blood. V and J are TRBV7-9 and TRBJ2-3; D ambiguous. The CDR3 spells CASSLAAWGSSTDTQYF. Here the CDR3 DNA reads TGTGCCAGCAGCTTAGCTGCCTGGGGATCTAGCACAGATACGCAGTATTTT.